The rows below give T cell receptor beta chains drawn from one sample of a study of CD8 T cells in Susac syndrome. Each CDR3 protein gets one entry after TCRdb re-called the immunoSEQ multiplex PCR reads with MiXCR. The repertoire includes 100,000 to 150,000 distinct CDR3 sequences, about 95% of them detected once, and roughly 0.11% sits in the top ten. Sequencing was carried out using CD4+ T cells from PBMCs. The receptors were gathered from a human donor in good health. Each CDR3 is given with its conserved first and last residue. D genes are given only for firm matches.

d_gene	j_gene	v_gene	CDR3aa	CDR3nt
TRBD1	TRBJ2-5	TRBV4-2	CASSQTGGRETQYF	TGTGCCAGCAGCCAAACAGGGGGCCGGGAGACCCAGTACTTC
.	TRBJ1-1	TRBV24-1	CATEEGEMAFF	TGTGCCACCGAGGAGGGGGAGATGGCTTTCTTT
TRBD2	TRBJ2-3	TRBV7-8	CASAGGRGTDTQYF	TGTGCCAGCGCGGGAGGAAGAGGCACAGATACGCAGTATTTT
.	TRBJ1-2	TRBV28	CASSIQVGYGYTF	TGTGCCAGCAGTATACAAGTGGGCTATGGCTACACCTTC
TRBD2	TRBJ2-3	TRBV7-2	CAGGEVGTDTQYF	TGTGCCGGGGGGGAGGTTGGAACAGATACGCAGTATTTT
TRBD1	TRBJ2-4	TRBV5-1	CASRPGQGENIQYF	TGCGCCAGCAGACCGGGACAGGGTGAAAACATTCAGTACTTC
.	TRBJ2-2	TRBV7-8	CASEGHPNPGTGELFF	TGTGCCAGCGAGGGCCACCCTAACCCCGGAACCGGGGAGCTGTTTTTT
.	TRBJ2-7	TRBV7-2	CASSLGRISYEQYF	TGTGCCAGCAGCTTAGGAAGGATTTCCTACGAGCAGTACTTC
TRBD1	TRBJ1-1	TRBV5-1	CASSLLPGQGARAEAFF	TGCGCCAGCAGCTTGTTACCAGGACAGGGGGCGAGGGCTGAAGCTTTCTTT
TRBD1	TRBJ1-2	TRBV6-5	CASGTAYGYTF	TGTGCCAGCGGGACAGCTTATGGCTACACCTTC